The 6 T cell receptor beta chains reported below all come from one sample, sequenced in a study of shared clonotypes between healthy human individuals. Measured with immunoSEQ multiplex PCR; TCRdb has only the in-frame clones, and not every one. The data hold about 2.4 million clones, with 93% observed a single time. Sequencing was performed on naive CD4+ T cells from PBMCs. The subset is: CD45RA+ positively selected. These receptors were taken from a man aged 18 to 29 in good health. Some clones in this sample may be carry-over from other donors' samples.

The V gene is TRBV4-3, the J gene TRBJ2-6; maybe TRBD2 (5 bases). Germline V gene lookup returns CDR1 LGHNA and CDR2 YSLEER. The CDR3 loop spans 17 amino acids. With 3 bases removed from V and 2 bases from J, the gap between germline ends came to 14 bases. The CDR3 region is CASSQEPTSTGANVLTF. The CDR3 bases are TGCGCCAGCAGCCAGGAGCCCACTAGTACTGGGGCCAACGTCCTGACTTTC.

This chain joins TRBV4-1 and TRBJ2-7; D not resolved. The V end lost 4 bases, the J end lost 0 bases, and 13 bases lay between the germline ends. This CDR3 region has 15 residues. From germline, CDR1 is MGHRA and CDR2 YSYEKL. The CDR3 here is CASSLRFNPSYEQYF. CDR3 DNA sequence: TGCGCCAGCAGCCTCAGATTTAATCCCTCCTACGAGCAGTACTTC.

This clone was detected a few times. The chain uses TRBV18 and TRBJ1-4; TRBD1 matches at 9 bases. With V trimmed by 3 bases and J by 12 bases, 2 bases remained unmatched. This CDR3 spans 12 amino acids. From germline, CDR1 is KGHSH and CDR2 LQKENI. CDR3 residues: CASSPRQGELFF. CDR3 nucleotides: TGTGCCAGCTCACCCCGACAGGGGGAACTGTTTTTT.

The V gene is TRBV6-1, the J gene TRBJ1-2, with no clear D. The CDR3 is made up of 13 amino acids. The germline gives CDR1 MNHNS, CDR2 SASEGT. V was trimmed by 5 bases and J by 7 bases, leaving 14 bases between them. The DNA of the CDR3 is TGTGCCAGCAGTTCCCACGGGATCGTTGGCTACACCTTC. Its translation is CASSSHGIVGYTF.

The chain combines TRBV2 with TRBJ2-1, with TRBD2 identical over 13 bases. The CDR3 has 16 residues. Germline CDR1 is SNHLY and CDR2 is FYNNEI. V lost 6 bases, J lost 8 bases, and 10 bases stayed unmatched. The CDR3 nucleotides are TGTGCCAGCAGCGCCCAACTAGCGGGAGGGCCGCATGAGCAGTTCTTC. It encodes CASSAQLAGGPHEQFF.

V gene TRBV6-5 combines with J gene TRBJ1-1; 7 nucleotides agree with TRBD1. Germline V CDR1 and CDR2: MNHEY, SVGAGI. With V trimmed by 10 bases and J by 5 bases, 10 bases remained unmatched. This CDR3 has 13 amino acids. CDR3 DNA: TGTGCCACCGTGGACAGGTGGAAGACTGAAGCTTTCTTT. Amino acid sequence: CATVDRWKTEAFF.